The 31 T cell receptor beta chains presented below share a single source sample, sequenced in a study of CD8+CD57+ T cells in acquired aplastic anemia. Profiling of TCR beta VDJ combinations and CDR3 sequences used genomic DNA as template. Via MiXCR, TCRdb re-called the reads, giving one row per CDR3 protein. The data hold 400,000 to 500,000 distinct CDR3 sequences, with just under 70% observed a single time. The sequenced material came from sorted CD4+, CD8+, or CD8+CD57+ T cells (not recorded which) from PBMCs. The receptors come from a human donor in good health, serving as a control.

This clonotype was seen just once. The rearrangement joins TRBV9 to TRBJ2-5, with no clear D. Germline values: CDR1 SGDLS, CDR2 YYNGEE. V was pared by 4 bases and J by 0 bases, with 13 bases between. CDR3 length: 15 residues. The CDR3 DNA follows: TGTGCCAGCAGCTTAGCCTGGACGGACCAAGAGACCCAGTACTTC. Its protein product is CASSLAWTDQETQYF.

The rearrangement uses TRBV11-2 and TRBJ1-6, with no clear D. The germline V gene encodes CDR1 SGHAT and CDR2 FQNNGV. The CDR3 covers 16 residues. V was clipped by 9 bases and J by 2 bases, with 17 bases between them. For the CDR3, the DNA is TGTGCCAGTGGTTTCCGTCGACGCCCCTATAATTCACCCCTCCACTTT. Residues: CASGFRRRPYNSPLHF.

The CDR3, as DNA: TGTGCCAGCAGCTTAGCACAGCAGCAGTACTTC. Its protein product is CASSLAQQQYF. The V and J genes are TRBV7-9 and TRBJ2-5; D not certain. The CDR3 length is 11 residues. Deletions cut 0 bases from V and 11 bases from J, with 7 bases between. Germline V lookup: CDR1 SEHNR, CDR2 FQNEAQ (reference sequence). Drawing the rest from reference TRBV7-9 and TRBJ2-5, the complete variable domain is DTGVSQNPRHKITKRGQNVTFRCDPISEHNRLYWYRQTLGQGPEFLTYFQNEAQLEKSRLLSDRFSAERPKGSFSTLEIQRTEQGDSAMYLCASSLAQQQYFGPGTRLLVL.

This clonotype was seen at least ten times. The chain employs TRBV9 and TRBJ2-3, with D perhaps TRBD2 (6 bases). This CDR3 has 16 residues. V lost 4 bases to trimming and J lost 1 base, with 16 bases between them. Germline V CDR1 and CDR2: SGDLS, YYNGEE. The CDR3 sequence: CASSSRTIGGTDTQYF. CDR3 nucleotides: TGTGCCAGCAGCTCCCGGACTATCGGCGGCACAGATACGCAGTATTTT.

V usage is TRBV9 and J usage is TRBJ2-1, with TRBD2 as a possible D gene (5 bases). The CDR3 is 12 amino acids. Per the germline V gene, CDR1 is SGDLS and CDR2 is YYNGEE. With 5 bases removed from V and 9 bases from J, the gap between germline ends came to 12 bases. For the CDR3, the DNA is TGTGCCAGCAGTTTAGCGCGCCTTGAGCAGTTCTTC. It is translated as CASSLARLEQFF.

With respect to this clonotype: An end of the junction differs from the germline gene, which may be a read error. This chain joins TRBV19 and TRBJ2-7; 11 bases match TRBD1. The CDR3 is 16 residues long. Germline V CDR1 and CDR2: LNHDA, SQIVND (reference sequence). CDR3 DNA: TGTGCAAGTAGTATCGGGGACAGGGGGGAGAACTACGAGCAGTACTTC. Residues: CASSIGDRGENYEQYF.

This clonotype was recorded a few times. The chain is built from TRBV24-1 and TRBJ2-1, with TRBD1 matching over 7 bases. In germline, CDR1 is KGHDR, CDR2 SFDVKD. V was clipped by 1 base and J by 5 bases; unmatched bases: 7. The length of the CDR3 is 16 residues. The CDR3 bases are TGTGCCACCAGTGATTTAAAAGGGGGCCTTAACAATGAGCAGTTCTTC. This gives the protein CATSDLKGGLNNEQFF.

This chain links TRBV30 with TRBJ1-3; D perhaps matches TRBD1 (5 bases). This CDR3 spans 14 amino acids. Trimming stripped 5 bases from V and 2 bases from J, with 13 bases between. CDR1 is GTSNPN and CDR2 is SVGIG in the germline V gene (reference sequence). The CDR3 sequence: CAWDSEGPGNTIYF. As DNA, the CDR3 is TGTGCCTGGGACTCGGAGGGGCCTGGAAACACCATATATTTT.

The chain employs TRBV9 and TRBJ2-5; 7 positions match TRBD1. The CDR3 is 16 residues long. V was pared by 0 bases and J by 9 bases, with 14 bases of the junction left unmatched. Germline V gives CDR1 SGDLS, CDR2 YYNGEE. CDR3 in DNA: TGTGCCAGCAGCGTAGAGGTCCAGGGGGTGAGAAGCTCCCAGTACTTC. This encodes CASSVEVQGVRSSQYF.

This chain connects TRBV19 to TRBJ1-2; 7 nucleotides agree with TRBD1. There are 13 residues in the CDR3. The junction had 9 bases not matched to a gene; V was cut back by 7 bases and J by 7 bases. The germline V gene has CDR1 LNHDA and CDR2 SQIVND (reference sequence). This CDR3 is CASTPDRASGYTF. In DNA form, the CDR3 reads TGTGCCAGTACACCAGACAGGGCGTCTGGCTACACCTTC.

The rearrangement joins TRBV7-8 to TRBJ2-2; D may be TRBD1 or TRBD2 (5 bases each). V lost 5 bases and J 6 bases, leaving 10 bases between the germline ends. The germline gives CDR1 SGHVS, CDR2 FQNEAQ. The CDR3 consists of 13 residues. Here the CDR3 reads CASSRGVAGELFF. CDR3 in DNA: TGTGCCAGCAGCAGAGGGGTGGCCGGGGAGCTGTTTTTT.

This clonotype was seen only once. This chain joins TRBV12-3 or TRBV12-4 and TRBJ1-2; 7 bases map to TRBD1. Trimming took 4 bases from V and 0 from J; bases not matched to a gene: 5. The CDR3 has 15 amino acids. This CDR3 is CASSYRTGSNYGYTF. The CDR3 nucleotides read TGTGCCAGCAGTTACCGGACAGGTTCTAACTATGGCTACACCTTC.

In regard to this clonotype: Given a much more abundant clone one base away, this may be a read error. This is likely a read error, given that the CDR3 carries no conserved phenylalanine or tryptophan at its end. The rearrangement joins TRBV12-5 to TRBJ2-1; 9 bases agree with TRBD1. Germline V lookup: CDR1 LGHNT, CDR2 FRNRAP. The CDR3 loop spans 15 amino acids. With V trimmed by 4 bases and J by 1 base, 2 bases remained unmatched. The CDR3 DNA sequence: TGTGCTAGTGGTTACGGGACAGGGTCCTACAATGAGCAGTTCCTC. It specifies CASGYGTGSYNEQFL.

This clonotype was found once. One junction end disagrees with the germline gene, perhaps due to a read error. This chain connects TRBV7-3 to TRBJ2-7; D is possibly TRBD2 (5 bases). This CDR3 spans 14 amino acids. Germline V gene data show CDR1 as SGHTA and CDR2 as FQGTGA. In nucleotides, the CDR3 is TGTGCCAGCAGCTTACCCGGGGATGATGAAGCGTTCTTTTTC. Translating gives CASSLPGDDEAFFF.

This clonotype was seen repeatedly, ten times or more. The chain combines TRBV7-9 with TRBJ1-2, with 7 bases that match TRBD1. Germline V lookup: CDR1 SEHNR, CDR2 FQNEAQ (reference sequence). The V segment lost 8 bases and the J segment 4 bases; nucleotides outside the gene matches: 7. This CDR3 has 13 residues. The CDR3 reads CASVRQGFYGYTF. DNA of the CDR3: TGTGCCAGCGTGAGACAGGGCTTCTATGGCTACACCTTC.

The V gene is TRBV12-3 or TRBV12-4, the J gene TRBJ1-6, with 7 bases matching TRBD1. The CDR3 sequence is 13 residues long. Losses at the gene ends were 3 bases for V and 8 bases for J; bases not matched to a gene: 1. The CDR3 here is CASSFRGDSPLHF. The CDR3 DNA reads as TGTGCCAGCAGTTTCAGGGGGGATTCACCCCTCCACTTT.

On this clonotype: Possible read error: a much larger clone is one base away. The genes are TRBV28 and TRBJ2-5; 11 bases map to TRBD1. Germline values: CDR1 MDHEN, CDR2 SYDVKM. The CDR3 contains 16 residues. V lost 6 bases and J lost 4; bases outside the gene matches: 10. The CDR3 DNA follows: TGTGCCAGCAGCGCAATAGGGACAGGGGGTATAGAGACCCAGTACTTC. Translation: CASSAIGTGGIETQYF.

This clonotype was seen repeatedly, ten times or more. The gene calls are TRBV9 and TRBJ1-5; D may be TRBD1 (5 bases). V was pared by 0 bases and J by 1 base, with 8 bases between. Per the germline V gene, CDR1 is SGDLS and CDR2 is YYNGEE. The CDR3 contains 15 residues. CDR3 amino acids: CASSVGGVSNQPQHF. CDR3 sequence (DNA): TGTGCCAGCAGCGTAGGGGGGGTAAGCAATCAGCCCCAGCATTTT.

The table lists this clonotype with a few counts. The rearrangement links TRBV7-9 to TRBJ1-5, with TRBD1 identical over 8 bases. Trimming took 4 bases from V and 6 from J; bases not matched to a gene: 8. The CDR3 is 15 residues long. Germline CDR1 is SEHNR and CDR2 is FQNEAQ (reference sequence). CDR3 sequence reads: CASSSTDRAGQPQHF. For the CDR3, the DNA is TGTGCCAGCAGCTCCACGGACAGGGCGGGTCAGCCCCAGCATTTT.

As regards this clonotype: One end of the junction fails to match germline, which may point to a read error. The chain joins TRBV12-3 or TRBV12-4 to TRBJ2-2; perhaps TRBD2 as D (6 bases). The CDR3 consists of 13 residues. The CDR3 DNA follows: TGTGCCAGCAGTCTCCGCGGGACCGGGGCGCTGTACTTT. Its translation is CASSLRGTGALYF.

Turning to this clonotype: One end of the junction does not line up with germline, which may come from a read error. The chain links TRBV5-1 to TRBJ1-2, with 7 bases that match TRBD1. The germline V gene encodes CDR1 SGHRS and CDR2 YFSETQ. CDR3 length: 17 amino acids. CDR3 DNA: TGTGCCAGCAGCCTGGAAGCAGGCAGGGGGGAGAACTATGGCTACACCTTC. Protein product: CASSLEAGRGENYGYTF. The variable domain in full, with the rest retrieved from reference TRBV5-1 and TRBJ1-2, is KAGVTQTPRYLIKTRGQQVTLSCSPISGHRSVSWYQQTPGQGLQFLFEYFSETQRNKGNFPGRFSGRQFSNSRSEMNVSTLELGDSALYLCASSLEAGRGENYGYTFGSGTRLTVV.

This clonotype has a single count. The missing conserved phenylalanine or tryptophan at the end of this CDR3 makes a read error likely. The CDR3 protein is CATRREGSSTEAFL. The CDR3 DNA is TGTGCCACCCGAAGGGAGGGCTCATCGACTGAAGCTTTCCTT. This chain links TRBV10-3 with TRBJ1-1; D unresolved. Germline CDR1 ENHRY, CDR2 SYGVKD. This CDR3 spans 14 amino acids. V gave up 10 bases and J gave up 5 bases, with 20 bases separating them.

The rearrangement joins TRBV11-2 to TRBJ1-6; TRBD1 aligns across 7 bases. The CDR3 contains 15 residues. J gave up 10 bases and V 5 bases, and 11 bases lay outside the gene matches. Germline V CDR1 and CDR2: SGHAT, FQNNGV. The CDR3 region is CASSRTRTGDSPLHF. The CDR3 DNA sequence: TGTGCCAGCAGCCGCACTAGAACAGGGGACTCACCCCTCCACTTT.

Points on this clonotype: A junction end diverges from the germline sequence, so it may reflect a read error. This chain connects TRBV25-1 to TRBJ1-2; no clear D. This CDR3 region has 13 residues. CDR1 is MGHDK and CDR2 is SYGVNS in the germline V gene. In nucleotides, the CDR3 is TGTGCCACCAGTGATCCCGGACGTGAGGGCTACACCTTC. Translating it yields CATSDPGREGYTF.

This clonotype was counted at least ten times. The chain links TRBV9 to TRBJ1-1, with a possible D match to TRBD1 (5 bases). CDR3 size: 15 residues. The germline V gene has CDR1 SGDLS and CDR2 YYNGEE. Trimming removed 5 bases at V and 3 bases at J, with 17 bases between. The CDR3 protein is CASSPLPGGDTEAFF. CDR3 in DNA: TGTGCCAGCAGTCCCCTCCCTGGGGGTGACACTGAAGCTTTCTTT.

Comment on this clonotype: The germline gene is not matched at one end of the junction; a read error may be the cause. The V and J genes are TRBV7-3 and TRBJ1-1; D is perhaps TRBD2 (5 bases). With the DNA end fitting TRBJ2-3 better, the J assignment may be wrong. The CDR3 consists of 13 residues. The V gene's germline CDR1 is SGHTA and CDR2 FQGTGA. In nucleotides, the CDR3 is TGTGCCAGCAGCGACGGGGTCACAGCTACGCAGTATTTT. This sequence encodes CASSDGVTATQYF.

This chain links TRBV13 with TRBJ2-7; unclear D gene. TRBJ2-5 matches the DNA end more closely, so the J call is doubtful. The CDR3 totals 14 residues. The germline V gene has CDR1 PRHDT and CDR2 FYEKMQ (reference sequence). For the CDR3, the DNA is TGTGCCAGCAGTCCAGGAACTCAAGGAGAGACCCAGTACTTC. Protein product: CASSPGTQGETQYF.

The chain combines TRBV2 with TRBJ2-6, with unresolved D. In germline, CDR1 is SNHLY, CDR2 FYNNEI. This CDR3 has 15 residues. Trimming pared 10 bases from V and 3 bases from J, leaving 16 bases between. The CDR3 DNA reads as TGTGCCACCAGCAAACAGAGCTGTGGGGCCAACGTCCTGACTTTC. Protein: CATSKQSCGANVLTF.

Comment on this clonotype: A much larger clone sits a single nucleotide away, making a read error possible. The CDR3 DNA reads TGTGTCAGCAGCTTGGGGATTTTCGGCGGCTACACCTTC. It translates to CVSSLGIFGGYTF. This chain links TRBV5-6 with TRBJ1-2; D call uncertain. The CDR3 consists of 13 residues. Germline-derived CDR1 and CDR2 are SGHDT and YYEEEE. Full variable domain (rest looked up from reference TRBV5-6 and TRBJ1-2): DAGVTQSPTHLIKTRGQQVTLRCSPKSGHDTVSWYQQALGQGPQFIFQYYEEEERQRGNFPDRFSGHQFPNYSSELNVNALLLGDSALYLCVSSLGIFGGYTFGSGTRLTVV.

As to this clonotype: A read error is likely, as this CDR3 ends without the conserved phenylalanine or tryptophan. No DNA is shown, since the ends of the CDR3 on it are uncertain; the CDR3 is the one TCRdb lists. The J gene is TRBJ1-6, the V gene TRBV10-2; the DNA was not used to check the table's D call, TRBD1. Germline CDR1 and CDR2: WSHSY and SAAADI. The CDR3 spans 16 residues, counting both ends. CDR3 residues: CASSEWGNRDKQFFQP.

A remark on this clonotype: The junction does not match germline at one end; this may be a read error. V gene TRBV5-8 combines with J gene TRBJ2-3, with TRBD2 matching over 9 bases. Germline V gene sequence: CDR1 SGHTS, CDR2 YDEGEE. The CDR3 is 16 amino acids. CDR3 sequence reads: CASSLLTGGGGDTQYF. Written as DNA, the CDR3 is TGCGCCAGCAGCTTGCTGACAGGCGGGGGGGGAGATACGCAGTATTTT.